This T cell receptor beta chain was documented in a study of CD4 T cells in relation to SARS-CoV-2 and coronaviruses. Unexposed donor CD4+ T cells date from about 2011-2018, before the COVID-19 pandemic. Isolation of CD4+ T cells took place after around eleven days in culture. Note on this clone: The antigen remains unidentified.

The CDR3 loop spans 16 amino acids. From germline, CDR1 is KGHDR and CDR2 SFDVKD. Trimming removed 7 bases from V and 0 bases from J; junction bases left unmatched: 5. The repertoire was sequenced with immunoSEQ multiplex PCR; TCRdb's copy has only in-frame clones and lacks some. The sample contains under 15,000 clones, 69% of which appear only once. The clonotype originates from a human donor in good health. Specimen: CD4+ T cells from PBMCs, cultured in vitro. The chain couples TRBV24-1 to TRBJ1-3; 10 bases match TRBD1. CDR3 bases: TGTGCCACCAGCCCGGGACAGGGGAGCTCTGGAAACACCATATATTTT. Its translation: CATSPGQGSSGNTIYF.